The clone carrying this T cell receptor beta chain has at least ten counts. Its antigen is undetermined. TCRdb re-analysed the RT-PCR reads in MiXCR, keeping a single row per CDR3 protein. The table records 650,000 to 800,000 distinct CDR3 sequences, approximately 17% of them present only once. The data were obtained in a study of response to subunit inactivated influenza vaccine. This CDR3 comprises 13 residues. V lost 2 bases to trimming and J lost 5 bases, with 12 bases between them. CDR1 and CDR2 from the germline V gene are SQVTM and ANQGSEA. General observations from the study: The authors suggested that few new T cells are recruited per seasonal influenza vaccination.

The starting material was PBMCs from blood, obtained more than 4 days after vaccination. This clonotype originated in a man aged 50 to 60 who received an inactivated influenza vaccine. The chain links TRBV29-1 to TRBJ2-5; D possibly corresponds to TRBD2 (6 bases). CDR3 DNA sequence: TGCAGCGTTGAATTCGGGAGCCTCGAGACCCAGTACTTC. It specifies CSVEFGSLETQYF.